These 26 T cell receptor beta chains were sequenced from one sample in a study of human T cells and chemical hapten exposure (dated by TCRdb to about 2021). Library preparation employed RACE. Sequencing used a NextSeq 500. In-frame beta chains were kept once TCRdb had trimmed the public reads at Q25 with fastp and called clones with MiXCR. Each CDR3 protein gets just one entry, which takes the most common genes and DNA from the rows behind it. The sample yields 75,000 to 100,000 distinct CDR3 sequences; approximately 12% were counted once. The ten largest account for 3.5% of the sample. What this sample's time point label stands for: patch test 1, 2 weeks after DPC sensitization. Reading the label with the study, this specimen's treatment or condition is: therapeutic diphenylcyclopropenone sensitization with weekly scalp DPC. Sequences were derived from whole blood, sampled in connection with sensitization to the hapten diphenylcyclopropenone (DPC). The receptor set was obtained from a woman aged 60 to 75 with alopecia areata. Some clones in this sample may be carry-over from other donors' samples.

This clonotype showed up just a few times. The chain's CDR3 is CASSSLRHGSNQPQHF. As DNA, the CDR3 is TGTGCCAGCAGTTCCCTCCGTCACGGGAGCAATCAGCCCCAGCATTTT. The chain couples TRBV12-3 or TRBV12-4 to TRBJ1-5; no firm D call. V was clipped by 4 bases and J by 1 base, with 14 bases between them. This CDR3 region has 16 residues.

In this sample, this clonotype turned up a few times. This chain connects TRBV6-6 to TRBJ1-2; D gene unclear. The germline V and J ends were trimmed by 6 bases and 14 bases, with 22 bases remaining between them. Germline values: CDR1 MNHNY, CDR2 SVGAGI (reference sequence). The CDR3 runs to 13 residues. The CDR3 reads CASSIHFEGPVTF. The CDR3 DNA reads TGTGCCAGCAGCATCCACTTCGAAGGGCCTGTGACCTTC.

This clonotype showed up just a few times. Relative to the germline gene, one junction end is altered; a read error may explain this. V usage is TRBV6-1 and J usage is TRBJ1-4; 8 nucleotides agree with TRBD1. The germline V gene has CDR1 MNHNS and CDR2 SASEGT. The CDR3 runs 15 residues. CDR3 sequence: CASSGTGTGYEKLFF. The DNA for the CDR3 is TGTGCCAGCAGCGGAACCGGGACAGGCTATGAGAAACTGTTTTTT.

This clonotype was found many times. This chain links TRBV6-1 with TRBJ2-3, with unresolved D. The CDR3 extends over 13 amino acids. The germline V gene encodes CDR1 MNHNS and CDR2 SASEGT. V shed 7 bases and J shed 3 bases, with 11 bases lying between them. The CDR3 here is CASTHPGTDTQYF. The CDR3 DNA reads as TGTGCCAGCACCCATCCCGGAACAGATACGCAGTATTTT.

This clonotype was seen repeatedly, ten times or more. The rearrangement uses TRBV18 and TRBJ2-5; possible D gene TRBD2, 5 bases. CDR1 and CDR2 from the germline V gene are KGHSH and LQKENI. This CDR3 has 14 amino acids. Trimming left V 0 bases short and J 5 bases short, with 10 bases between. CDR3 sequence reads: CASSPPAGFETQYF. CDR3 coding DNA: TGTGCCAGCTCACCACCGGCGGGTTTTGAGACCCAGTACTTC.

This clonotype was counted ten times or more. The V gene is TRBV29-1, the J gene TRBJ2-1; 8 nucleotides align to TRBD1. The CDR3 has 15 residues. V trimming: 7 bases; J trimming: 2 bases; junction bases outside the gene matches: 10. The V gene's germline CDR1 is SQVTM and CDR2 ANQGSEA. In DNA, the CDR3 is TGCAGCGCCGCCACCGGGACAGGAGCCTACAATGAGCAGTTCTTC. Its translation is CSAATGTGAYNEQFF.

The CDR3 protein is CSARQGAGEKLFF. In DNA form, the CDR3 reads TGCAGCGCCCGACAGGGGGCAGGAGAAAAACTGTTTTTT. This rearrangement joins TRBV29-1 to TRBJ1-4; 10 bases map to TRBD1. Germline V gives CDR1 SQVTM, CDR2 ANQGSEA. V gave up 7 bases and J gave up 8 bases; unmatched junction bases: 7. The CDR3 contains 13 residues.

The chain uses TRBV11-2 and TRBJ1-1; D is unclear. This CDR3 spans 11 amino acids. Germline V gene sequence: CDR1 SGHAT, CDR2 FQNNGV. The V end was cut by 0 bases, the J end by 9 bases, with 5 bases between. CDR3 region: CASSLDSQAFF. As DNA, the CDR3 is TGTGCCAGCAGCTTAGATTCCCAAGCTTTCTTT.

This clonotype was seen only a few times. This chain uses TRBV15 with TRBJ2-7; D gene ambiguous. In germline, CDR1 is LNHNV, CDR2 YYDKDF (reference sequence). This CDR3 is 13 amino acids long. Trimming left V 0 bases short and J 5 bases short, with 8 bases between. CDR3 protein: CATSRDAGDEQYF. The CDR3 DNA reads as TGTGCCACCAGCAGAGACGCCGGAGACGAGCAGTACTTC.

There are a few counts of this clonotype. Written as DNA, the CDR3 is TGTGCCAGCAGCTTAGGGTCTAGCGGGCAAGAGACCCAGTACTTC. Encoded protein: CASSLGSSGQETQYF. The rearrangement joins TRBV7-2 to TRBJ2-5; 8 nucleotides line up with TRBD2. The V gene end was trimmed by 1 base and the J gene end by 2 bases; junction bases not matched to a gene: 3. Looked up from germline, CDR1 is SGHTA and CDR2 is FQGNSA. The CDR3 runs 15 residues. Full variable domain (remainder filled in from reference TRBV7-2 and TRBJ2-5): GAGVSQSPSNKVTEKGKDVELRCDPISGHTALYWYRQSLGQGLEFLIYFQGNSAPDKSGLPSDRFSAERTGGSVSTLTIQRTQQEDSAVYLCASSLGSSGQETQYFGPGTRLLVL.

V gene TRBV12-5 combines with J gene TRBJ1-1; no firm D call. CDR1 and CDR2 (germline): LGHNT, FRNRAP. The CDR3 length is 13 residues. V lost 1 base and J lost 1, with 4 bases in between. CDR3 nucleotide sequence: TGTGCTAGTGGTTTGGCGGCGAACACTGAAGCTTTCTTT. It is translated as CASGLAANTEAFF.

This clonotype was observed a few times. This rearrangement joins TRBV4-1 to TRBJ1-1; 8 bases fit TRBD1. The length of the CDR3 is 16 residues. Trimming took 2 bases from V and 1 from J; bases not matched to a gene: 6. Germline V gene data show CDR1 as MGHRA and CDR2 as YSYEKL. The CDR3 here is CASSQRTGWGNTEAFF. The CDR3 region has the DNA TGCGCCAGCAGCCAACGGACAGGGTGGGGGAACACTGAAGCTTTCTTT.

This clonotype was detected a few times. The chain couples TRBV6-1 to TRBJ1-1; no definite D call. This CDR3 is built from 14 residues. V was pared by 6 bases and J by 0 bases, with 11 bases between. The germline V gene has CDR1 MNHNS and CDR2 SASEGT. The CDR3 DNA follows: TGTGCCAGCAGCCCCGGACGACTGAACACTGAAGCTTTCTTT. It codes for CASSPGRLNTEAFF.

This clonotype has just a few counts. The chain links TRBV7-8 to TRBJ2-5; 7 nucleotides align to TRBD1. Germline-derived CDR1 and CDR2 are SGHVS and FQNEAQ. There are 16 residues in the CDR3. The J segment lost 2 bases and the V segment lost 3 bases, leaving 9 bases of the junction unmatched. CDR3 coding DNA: TGTGCCAGCAGCTTGGCTACAGGGGTAATTCAAGAGACCCAGTACTTC. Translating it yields CASSLATGVIQETQYF.

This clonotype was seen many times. CDR3 sequence (DNA): TGCAGTGCTAGAGATGTAGCGGGGGCAAACAATGAGCAGTTCTTC. Residues: CSARDVAGANNEQFF. The V call is TRBV20-1, the J call TRBJ2-1; 9 bases align to TRBD2. The trim removed 0 bases at V and 5 bases at J, leaving 5 bases unmatched. The CDR3 is made up of 15 amino acids. Looked up from germline, CDR1 is DFQATT and CDR2 is SNEGSKA (reference sequence).

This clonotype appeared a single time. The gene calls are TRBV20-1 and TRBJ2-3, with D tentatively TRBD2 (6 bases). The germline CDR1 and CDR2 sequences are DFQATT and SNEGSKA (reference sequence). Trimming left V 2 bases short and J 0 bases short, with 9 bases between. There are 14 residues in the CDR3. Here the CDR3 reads CSARLGGSTDTQYF. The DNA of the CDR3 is TGCAGTGCTAGACTGGGGGGAAGCACAGATACGCAGTATTTT.

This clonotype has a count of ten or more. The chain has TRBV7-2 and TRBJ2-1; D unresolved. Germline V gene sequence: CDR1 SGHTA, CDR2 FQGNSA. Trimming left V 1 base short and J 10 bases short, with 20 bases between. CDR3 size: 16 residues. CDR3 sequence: CASSLGPATESREQFF. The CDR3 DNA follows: TGTGCCAGCAGCTTAGGCCCCGCAACTGAGAGTCGGGAGCAGTTCTTC. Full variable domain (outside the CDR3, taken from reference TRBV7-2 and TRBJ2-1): GAGVSQSPSNKVTEKGKDVELRCDPISGHTALYWYRQSLGQGLEFLIYFQGNSAPDKSGLPSDRFSAERTGGSVSTLTIQRTQQEDSAVYLCASSLGPATESREQFFGPGTRLTVL.

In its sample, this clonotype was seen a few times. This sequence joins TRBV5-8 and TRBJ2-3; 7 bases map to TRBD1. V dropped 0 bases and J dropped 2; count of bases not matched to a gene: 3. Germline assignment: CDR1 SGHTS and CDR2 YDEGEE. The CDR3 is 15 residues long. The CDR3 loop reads CASSLEQGNTDTQYF. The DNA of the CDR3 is TGTGCCAGCAGCTTGGAACAGGGGAACACAGATACGCAGTATTTT.

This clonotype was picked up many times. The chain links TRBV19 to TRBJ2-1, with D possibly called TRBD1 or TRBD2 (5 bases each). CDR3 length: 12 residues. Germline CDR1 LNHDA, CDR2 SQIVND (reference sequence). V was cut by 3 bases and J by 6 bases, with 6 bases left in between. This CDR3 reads CASSMRGNEQFF. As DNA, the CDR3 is TGTGCCAGTAGTATGAGGGGCAATGAGCAGTTCTTC.

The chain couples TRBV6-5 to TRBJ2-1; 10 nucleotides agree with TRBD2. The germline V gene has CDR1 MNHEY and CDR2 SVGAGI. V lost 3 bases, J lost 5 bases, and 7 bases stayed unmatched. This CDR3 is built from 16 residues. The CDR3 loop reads CASSYDSGGRNNEQFF. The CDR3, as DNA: TGTGCCAGCAGTTATGATAGCGGGGGGCGAAACAATGAGCAGTTCTTC.

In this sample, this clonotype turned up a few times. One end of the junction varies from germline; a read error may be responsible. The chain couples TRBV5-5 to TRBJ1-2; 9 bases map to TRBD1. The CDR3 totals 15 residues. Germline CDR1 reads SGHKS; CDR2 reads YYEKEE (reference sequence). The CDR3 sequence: CVSSFRQGDNYGYTF. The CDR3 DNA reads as TGTGTCAGCAGCTTCCGACAGGGGGATAACTATGGCTACACCTTC.

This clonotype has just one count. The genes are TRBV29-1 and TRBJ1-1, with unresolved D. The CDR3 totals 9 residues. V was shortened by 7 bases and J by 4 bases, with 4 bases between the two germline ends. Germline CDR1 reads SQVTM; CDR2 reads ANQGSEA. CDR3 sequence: CSAGTEAFF. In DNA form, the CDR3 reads TGCAGCGCGGGCACTGAAGCTTTCTTT.

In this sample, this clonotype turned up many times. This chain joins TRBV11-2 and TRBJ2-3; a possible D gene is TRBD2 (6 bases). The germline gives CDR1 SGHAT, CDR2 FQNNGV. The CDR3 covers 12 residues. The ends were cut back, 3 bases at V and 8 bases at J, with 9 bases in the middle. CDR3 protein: CASSLGGSTQYF. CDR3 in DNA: TGTGCCAGCAGCTTGGGGGGAAGTACGCAGTATTTT.

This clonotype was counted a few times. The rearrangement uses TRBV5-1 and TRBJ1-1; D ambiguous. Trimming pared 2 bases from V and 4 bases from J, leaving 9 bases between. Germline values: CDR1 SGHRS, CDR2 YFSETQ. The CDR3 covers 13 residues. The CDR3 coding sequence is TGCGCCAGCAGCTTAGGGCTGGGCACTGAAGCTTTCTTT. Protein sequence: CASSLGLGTEAFF.

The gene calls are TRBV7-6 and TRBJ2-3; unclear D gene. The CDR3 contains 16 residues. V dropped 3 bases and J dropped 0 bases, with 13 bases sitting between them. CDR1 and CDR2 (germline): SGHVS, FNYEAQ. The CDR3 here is CASSFYPVKSTDTQYF. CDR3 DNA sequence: TGTGCCAGCAGCTTCTACCCCGTGAAGAGCACAGATACGCAGTATTTT.

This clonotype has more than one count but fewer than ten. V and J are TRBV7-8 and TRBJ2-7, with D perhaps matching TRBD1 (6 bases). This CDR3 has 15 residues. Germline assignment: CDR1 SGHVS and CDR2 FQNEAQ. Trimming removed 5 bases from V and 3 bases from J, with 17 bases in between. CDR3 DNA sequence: TGTGCCAGCAGCCATGTTGGGCCAGGGGACTACGAGCAGTACTTC. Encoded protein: CASSHVGPGDYEQYF.